The T cell receptor beta chain described here comes from a study of graft-versus-host responses after intestinal transplantation. Across the whole study: The study gave all recipients anti-thymocyte globulin induction, then tacrolimus and steroids for 2 to 3 years. General study points: GvH clones turned up in recipient marrow; some had shown up first in ileum or blood.

This clone was recorded only once. Its matching antigen is unknown. Measured with immunoSEQ multiplex PCR; TCRdb has only the in-frame clones, and not every one. This table holds over 85,000 clones, about 94% found once. Trimming took 4 bases from V and 5 from J, leaving 6 bases between them. Germline V lookup: CDR1 SGHNT, CDR2 YYREEE (reference sequence). The CDR3 runs 11 residues. The sequencing here drew on unstimulated CD4+ T cells sorted from spleen or lymph node cells, taken before transplant. The sequence was obtained from a human donor who was the organ donor for an intestinal transplant. The rearrangement uses TRBV5-4 and TRBJ1-2; D not certain. CDR3 DNA sequence: TGTGCCAGCAGCCGGGAGTATGGCTACACCTTC. Translating gives CASSREYGYTF.